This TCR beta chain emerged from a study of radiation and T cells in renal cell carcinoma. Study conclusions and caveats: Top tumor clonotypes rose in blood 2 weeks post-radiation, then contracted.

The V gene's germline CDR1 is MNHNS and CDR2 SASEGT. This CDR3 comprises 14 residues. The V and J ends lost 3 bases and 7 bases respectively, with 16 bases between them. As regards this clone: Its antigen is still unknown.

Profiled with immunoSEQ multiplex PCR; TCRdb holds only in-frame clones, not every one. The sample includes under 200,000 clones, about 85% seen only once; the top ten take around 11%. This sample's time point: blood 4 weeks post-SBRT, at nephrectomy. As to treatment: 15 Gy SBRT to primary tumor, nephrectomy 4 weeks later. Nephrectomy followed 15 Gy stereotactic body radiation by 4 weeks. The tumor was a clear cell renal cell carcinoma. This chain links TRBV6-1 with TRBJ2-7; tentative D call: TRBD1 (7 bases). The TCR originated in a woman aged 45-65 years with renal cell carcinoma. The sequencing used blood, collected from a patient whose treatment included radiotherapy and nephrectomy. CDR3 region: CASSEQGGVGEQYF. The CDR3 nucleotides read TGTGCCAGCAGTGAGCAGGGGGGTGTTGGGGAGCAGTACTTC.